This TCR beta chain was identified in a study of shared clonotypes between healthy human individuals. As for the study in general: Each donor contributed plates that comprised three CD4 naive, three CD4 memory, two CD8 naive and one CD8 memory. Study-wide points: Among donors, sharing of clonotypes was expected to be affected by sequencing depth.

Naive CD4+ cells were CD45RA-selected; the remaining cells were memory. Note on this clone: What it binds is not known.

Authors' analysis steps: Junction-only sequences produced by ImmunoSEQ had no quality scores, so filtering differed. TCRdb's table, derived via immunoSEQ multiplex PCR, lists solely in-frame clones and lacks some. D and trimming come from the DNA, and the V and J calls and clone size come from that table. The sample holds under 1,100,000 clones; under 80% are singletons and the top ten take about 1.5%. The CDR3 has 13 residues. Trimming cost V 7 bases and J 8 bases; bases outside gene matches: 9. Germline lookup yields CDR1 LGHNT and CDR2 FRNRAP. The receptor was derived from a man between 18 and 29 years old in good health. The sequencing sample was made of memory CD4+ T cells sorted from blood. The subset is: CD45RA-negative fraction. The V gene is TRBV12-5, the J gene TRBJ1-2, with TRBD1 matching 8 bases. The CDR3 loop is CASASSGGQGYTF. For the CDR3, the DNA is TGTGCTAGTGCCTCATCAGGGGGCCAGGGCTACACCTTC.